This T cell receptor beta chain was sequenced in a study of molecular identifiers for immune sequencing clone quantification (dated by TCRdb to 2016 to 2018). In terms of the full investigation: In a replicate experiment, RNA from roughly 20,000 or 100,000 naive CD8 T cells was split into five aliquots, four of which were sequenced. The study was a methods study using CD8 T cells to benchmark molecular-identifier clustering-based TCR repertoire sequencing (MIDCIRS) and TCR RNA copy counting. The paper's findings and limits, for the study overall: Without barcode sub-clustering, chimeric consensus sequences inflated TCR diversity; chimeras reached as high as 47%. Spiked-in Jurkat TCR RNA equal to a single cell's worth was reported to be detectable even within 1,200,000 naive CD8 T cells. The naive libraries included spiked-in Jurkat TCR RNA (under eleven copies' worth), and this Jurkat TCR RNA is not part of the donor repertoire. Modeling gave about three recovered TCR RNA copies per cell versus 9.5 to 10 by digital PCR, implying 25% to 30% capture efficiency. In CMV-specific effector cells, clones with more than 20 RNA copies accounted for over 99% of molecules, whereas in naive cells such clones accounted for under 1%. Highly expanded clone sizes could be underestimated if identical TCR molecules share a barcode.

The table lists this clonotype with many counts. The specificity of this receptor is unknown. The sample holds no much larger clone one base away, and base qualities are not on file. Naive CD8 T cell libraries were made from around 18,000 to 910,000 sorted cells using 10%, 30% or 50% of purified RNA. On a BD FACSAria II, naive CD8 T cells were FACS-sorted as CD8+CD4-CCR7+CD45RA+ and collected into RLT Plus buffer. To test detection sensitivity, Jurkat RNA equivalent to about eleven TCR copies was spiked into samples of about 18,000-1,000,000 naive CD8 T cells. CD8 T cells were enriched with RosetteSep CD8+ T Cell Enrichment Cocktail and Ficoll-Paque, followed by ACK red cell lysis. From its cysteine to its phenylalanine, the CDR3 spans 15 amino acids. This entry keeps only the CDR3 DNA: 45 bases, framed from base 1. Sequences MNHEY (CDR1) and SVGAGI (CDR2) are obtained from the germline V gene. V loses 3 bases of germline sequence and J loses 4 bases, and the interval between the two ends is 15 bases.

Library preparation employed PCR. Reads for this sample came from an Illumina HiSeq 4000. Bulk TCR libraries were prepared as previously described, using TCR primers listed in Table S5. The Qiagen AllPrep DNA/RNA kit was used to purify total RNA. Before analysis, reads from multiple sequencing runs of one library were combined. In the original analysis: Reads were retained only if an exact TCR constant sequence was present, and the retained reads were trimmed to 150 nt and grouped according to their 12-nt molecular barcodes. Reads in each barcode group were sub-clustered using a 15% Levenshtein threshold, and a quality-weighted consensus sequence was built for each RNA molecule. Non-functional sequences were filtered out, along with any lower-count sequence sitting one edit away from another sequence. On the basis of fitting two negative binomial distributions, barcode sub-clusters with fewer than 20% of the maximum read count were discarded. The raw public reads went through TCRdb reprocessing: fastp at Q25, MiXCR clone calling, in-frame beta chains kept. CDR3 protein duplicates are merged, each entry listing the most common genes and DNA. The V and J calls reflect TCRdb's pipeline rather than the authors' work. The sample table contains approximately 670,000 distinct CDR3 sequences; only one count was recorded for 15% to 20% of them. The ten most abundant clones make up roughly 0.83% of the sample.

Sequencing input: naive CD8+ T cells from blood, with Jurkat cell RNA spiked in. The label giving this sample's cell subset or site can be read as: FACS-sorted CD8+CD4-CCR7+CD45RA+ naive T cells. The sequence is built from TRBV6-5 and TRBJ2-5; the D region may be TRBD1 or TRBD2, each matching 5 bases equally. This sequence was found in a human donor in good health. Some libraries in this study had Jurkat cell RNA spiked in. Read as DNA, the sequence is TGTGCCAGCAGTTATCAGGGAGCAAACGCAGAGACCCAGTACTTC. This yields the protein CASSYQGANAETQYF.